This entry is about one TCR beta chain. This specimen belongs to a study of blood T cell repertoires in COVID-19. The CDR3 spans 15 residues. The germline V gene has CDR1 SGHVS and CDR2 FQNEAQ. V shed 3 bases and J 1 base; nucleotides not matched to a gene: 3. Using immunoSEQ multiplex PCR, the repertoire was profiled, and TCRdb retains in-frame clones only, with some absent. Seen here are roughly 140,000 clones, 70% to 85% observed once, and the top ten hold 5.5% to 8%. This rearrangement joins TRBV7-8 to TRBJ2-3, with 8 bases aligning to TRBD1. The sequenced sample was peripheral blood. The TCR originated in a human donor in a cohort sampled during active COVID-19. The CDR3 region is CASSFGQGRTDTQYF. The CDR3 bases are TGTGCCAGCAGCTTCGGACAGGGCCGCACAGATACGCAGTATTTT.